This T cell receptor beta chain appears in the sequencing data of a study of T cell responses to AZD1222 COVID-19 vaccine. The CDR3 runs to 15 residues. Germline values: CDR1 SGHTA, CDR2 FQGNSA. Trimming took 1 base from V and 5 from J, leaving 14 bases between them. A word on this clone: Its cognate antigen is unknown.

The study, taken as a whole, reports: Seropositive AZD1222 recipients at baseline numbered only five or six. There were vaccine-associated CD4 TCRs across spike, dominant at 160-218 and 743-854. Clonal diversity may have been underestimated, and the donors were mostly white British, with more females than males.

Generated by immunoSEQ multiplex PCR, the TCRdb table keeps only in-frame clones and is missing some. This sample yields 77,000 or so clones, of which around 90% are seen a single time; around 26% belongs to the top ten. Second-dose intervals of approximately 4 or approximately 12 weeks were pooled. This chain links TRBV7-2 with TRBJ2-5; D call uncertain. This specimen consisted of peripheral blood, obtained 28 days after the second AZD1222 dose. The TCR originated in an adult who received the AZD1222 COVID-19 vaccine. This CDR3 is CASSLVSPGGETQYF. The CDR3 bases are TGTGCCAGCAGCTTAGTATCCCCAGGCGGCGAGACCCAGTACTTC.